This TCR beta chain was observed in a study of cytomegalovirus exposure and HLA in healthy donors. Assay: immunoSEQ multiplex PCR; the TCRdb copy retains only in-frame clones and omits some. The table shows 100,000 to 150,000 clones, with more than 75% occurring only once. Study-level findings and limits: Subsequent analysis found a tendency for first-cohort TCR clusters to co-occur within the 120 validation repertoires.

Regarding this clone: As yet, its antigen is unknown.

This TCR derives from a woman in her thirties in good health and CMV-seronegative. Sequenced: PBMCs.

The CDR3 nucleotides are TGCGCCAGCAAGGTCATCGCGGGGGTGAACACCGGGGAGCTGTTTTTT. Translated, it gives CASKVIAGVNTGELFF. The chain carries TRBV5-1 and TRBJ2-2; 7 nucleotides align to TRBD2. Trimming cost V 6 bases and J 1 base; bases outside gene matches: 9. The V gene's germline CDR1 is SGHRS and CDR2 YFSETQ. The CDR3 has 16 amino acids.